This T cell receptor (beta chain) was captured in a study of blood T cell repertoires in COVID-19. As for the study in general: Sites in the United States, Italy and Spain provided acute and convalescent COVID-19 samples. PBMCs, B-cell-depleted T cells, or T cells were the source of the cDNA or gDNA that made up the material.

Germline V CDR1 and CDR2: LNHDA, SQIVND (reference sequence). There are 17 residues in the CDR3. Unmatched junction bases numbered 9, after V lost 5 bases and J lost 1 base. This clone was detected a few times. The authors' processing: The assay estimated nucleated cells by amplifying reference gene primers. Measured with immunoSEQ multiplex PCR; TCRdb has only the in-frame clones, and not every one. That table supplies the V and J calls and clone size; D and trimming were determined from the DNA. Here the sample spans 65,000 to 70,000 clones, around 80% being singletons. The V call is TRBV19, the J call TRBJ1-5; 9 nucleotides line up with TRBD1. The clonotype originates from a human donor in a cohort sampled during active COVID-19. Sequenced sample: peripheral blood. DNA of the CDR3: TGTGCCAGTAGTTCCCCATGGACAGGGGTGAGCAATCAGCCCCAGCATTTT. Its translation is CASSSPWTGVSNQPQHF.